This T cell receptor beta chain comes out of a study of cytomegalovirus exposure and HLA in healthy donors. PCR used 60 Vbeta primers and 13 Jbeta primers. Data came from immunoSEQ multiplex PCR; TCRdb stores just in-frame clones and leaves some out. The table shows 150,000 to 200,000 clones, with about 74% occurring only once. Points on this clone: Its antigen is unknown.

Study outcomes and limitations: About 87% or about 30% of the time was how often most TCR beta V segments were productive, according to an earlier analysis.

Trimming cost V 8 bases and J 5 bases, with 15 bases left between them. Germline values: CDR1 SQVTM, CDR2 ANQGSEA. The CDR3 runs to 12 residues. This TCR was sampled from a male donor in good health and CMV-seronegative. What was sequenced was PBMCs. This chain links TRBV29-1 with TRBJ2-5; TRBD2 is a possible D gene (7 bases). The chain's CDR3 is CSTRGGPETQYF. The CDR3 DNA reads TGCAGCACCCGCGGGGGCCCGGAGACCCAGTACTTC.